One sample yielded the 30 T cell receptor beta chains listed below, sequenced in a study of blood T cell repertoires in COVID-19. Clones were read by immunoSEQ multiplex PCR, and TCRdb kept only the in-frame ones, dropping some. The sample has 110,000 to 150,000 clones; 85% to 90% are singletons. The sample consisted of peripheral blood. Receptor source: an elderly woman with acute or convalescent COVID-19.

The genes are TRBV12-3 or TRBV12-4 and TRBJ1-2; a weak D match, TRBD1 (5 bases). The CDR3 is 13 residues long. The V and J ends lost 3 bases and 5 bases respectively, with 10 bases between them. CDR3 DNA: TGTGCCAGCAGTTTGGAGGGGTGGTATGGCTACACCTTC. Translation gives CASSLEGWYGYTF.

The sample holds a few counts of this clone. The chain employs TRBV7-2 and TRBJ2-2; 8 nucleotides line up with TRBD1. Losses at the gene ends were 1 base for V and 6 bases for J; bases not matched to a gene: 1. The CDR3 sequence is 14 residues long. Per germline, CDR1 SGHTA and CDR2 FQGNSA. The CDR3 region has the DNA TGTGCCAGCAGCTTAGAACAGGGGGCCGGGGAGCTGTTTTTT. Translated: CASSLEQGAGELFF. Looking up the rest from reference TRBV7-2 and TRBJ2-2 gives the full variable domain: GAGVSQSPSNKVTEKGKDVELRCDPISGHTALYWYRQSLGQGLEFLIYFQGNSAPDKSGLPSDRFSAERTGGSVSTLTIQRTQQEDSAVYLCASSLEQGAGELFFGEGSRLTVL.

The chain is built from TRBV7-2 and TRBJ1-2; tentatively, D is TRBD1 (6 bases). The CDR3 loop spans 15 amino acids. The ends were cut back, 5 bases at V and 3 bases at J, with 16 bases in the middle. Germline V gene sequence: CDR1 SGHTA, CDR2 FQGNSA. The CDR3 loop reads CASSPGGGRDYGYTF. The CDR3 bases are TGTGCCAGCAGCCCCGGGGGGGGCAGGGACTATGGCTACACCTTC.

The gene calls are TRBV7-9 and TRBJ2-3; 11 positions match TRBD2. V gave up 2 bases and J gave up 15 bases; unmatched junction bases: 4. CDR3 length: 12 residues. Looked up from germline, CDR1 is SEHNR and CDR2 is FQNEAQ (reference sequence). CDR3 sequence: CASSLRLAGIYF. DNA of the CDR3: TGTGCCAGCAGCTTAAGACTAGCGGGGATCTATTTT.

DNA for the CDR3: TGTGCCAGCAGTGAATTTCGGGGGGGGACAATTAATGAAAAACTGTTTTTT. As protein: CASSEFRGGTINEKLFF. The rearrangement joins TRBV6-1 to TRBJ1-4, with a weak D call TRBD1 (6 bases). Trimming pared 2 bases from V and 4 bases from J, leaving 17 bases between. The CDR3 sequence is 17 residues long. Germline-derived CDR1 and CDR2 are MNHNS and SASEGT.

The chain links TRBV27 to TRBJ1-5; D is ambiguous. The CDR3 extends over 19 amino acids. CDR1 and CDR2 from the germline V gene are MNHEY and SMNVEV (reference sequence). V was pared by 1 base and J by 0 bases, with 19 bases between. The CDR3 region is CASSLFYHRGSYSNQPQHF. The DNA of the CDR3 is TGTGCCAGCAGTTTATTCTACCACCGCGGGAGCTATAGCAATCAGCCCCAGCATTTT.

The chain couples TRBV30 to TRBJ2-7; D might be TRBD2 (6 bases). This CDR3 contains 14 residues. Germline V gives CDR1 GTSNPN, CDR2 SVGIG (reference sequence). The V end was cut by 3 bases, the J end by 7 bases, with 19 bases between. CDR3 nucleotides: TGTGCCTGGAGCGATGGAGGGGCGGTCGGGGAGCAGTACTTC. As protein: CAWSDGGAVGEQYF.

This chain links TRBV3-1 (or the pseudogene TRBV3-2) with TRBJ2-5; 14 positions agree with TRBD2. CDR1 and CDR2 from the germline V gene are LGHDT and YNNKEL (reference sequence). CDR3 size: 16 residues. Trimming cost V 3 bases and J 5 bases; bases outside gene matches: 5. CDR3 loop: CASSHPRLAGGETQYF. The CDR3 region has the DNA TGTGCCAGCAGCCATCCCAGACTAGCGGGGGGGGAGACCCAGTACTTC.

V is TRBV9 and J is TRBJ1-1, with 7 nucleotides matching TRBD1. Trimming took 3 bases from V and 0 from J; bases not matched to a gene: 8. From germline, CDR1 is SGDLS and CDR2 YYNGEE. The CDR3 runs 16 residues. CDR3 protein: CASSAGTALMNTEAFF. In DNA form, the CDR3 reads TGTGCCAGCAGCGCCGGGACAGCTCTTATGAACACTGAAGCTTTCTTT.

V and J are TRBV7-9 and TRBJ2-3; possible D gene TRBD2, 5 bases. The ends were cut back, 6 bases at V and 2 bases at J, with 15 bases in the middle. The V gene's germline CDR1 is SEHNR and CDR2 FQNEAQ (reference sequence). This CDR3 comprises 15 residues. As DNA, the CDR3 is TGTGCCAGCAGGAAACCGGGGTTACTCACAGATACGCAGTATTTT. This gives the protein CASRKPGLLTDTQYF.

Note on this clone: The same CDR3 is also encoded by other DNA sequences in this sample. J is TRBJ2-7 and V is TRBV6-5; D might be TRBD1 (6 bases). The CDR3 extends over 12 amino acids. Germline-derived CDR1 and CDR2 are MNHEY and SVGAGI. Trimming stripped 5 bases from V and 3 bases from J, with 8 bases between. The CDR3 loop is CASSPTGYEQYF. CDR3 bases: TGTGCCAGCAGTCCGACAGGCTACGAGCAGTACTTC.

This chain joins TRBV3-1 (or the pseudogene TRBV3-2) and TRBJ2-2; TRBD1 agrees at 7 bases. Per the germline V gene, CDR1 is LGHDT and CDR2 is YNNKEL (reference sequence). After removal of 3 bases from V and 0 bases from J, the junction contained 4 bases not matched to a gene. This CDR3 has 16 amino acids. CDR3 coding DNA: TGTGCCAGCAGCCAGACAGGGACGGCGAACACCGGGGAGCTGTTTTTT. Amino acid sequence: CASSQTGTANTGELFF.

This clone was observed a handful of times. The CDR3 DNA reads as TGTGCCAGCAGTGGCCGCAGGGGGTGGGAGCAGTACTTC. As protein: CASSGRRGWEQYF. V usage is TRBV2 and J usage is TRBJ2-7; 7 bases match TRBD1. Trimming cost V 4 bases and J 7 bases; bases outside gene matches: 7. The CDR3 is 13 residues long. The V gene's germline CDR1 is SNHLY and CDR2 FYNNEI.

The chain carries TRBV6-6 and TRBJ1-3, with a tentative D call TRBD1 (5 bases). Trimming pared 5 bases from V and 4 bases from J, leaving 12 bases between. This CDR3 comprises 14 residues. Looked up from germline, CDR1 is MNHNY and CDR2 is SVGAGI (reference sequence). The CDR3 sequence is CASSILAGGNTIYF. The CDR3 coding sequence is TGTGCCAGCAGTATACTGGCAGGGGGAAACACCATATATTTT.

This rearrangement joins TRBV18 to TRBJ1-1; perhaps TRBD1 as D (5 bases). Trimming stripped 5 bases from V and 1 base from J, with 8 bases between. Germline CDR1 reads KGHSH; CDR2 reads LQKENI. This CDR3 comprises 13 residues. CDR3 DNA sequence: TGTGCCAGCTCAATACAGGCGAACACTGAAGCTTTCTTT. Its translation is CASSIQANTEAFF.

The CDR3 spells CASSPGNYGYTF. The CDR3 region has the DNA TGTGCCAGCAGCCCCGGGAACTATGGCTACACCTTC. This chain connects TRBV5-6 to TRBJ1-2, with unresolved D. V lost 4 bases and J lost 2, with 6 bases in between. The CDR3 spans 12 residues. From germline, CDR1 is SGHDT and CDR2 YYEEEE.

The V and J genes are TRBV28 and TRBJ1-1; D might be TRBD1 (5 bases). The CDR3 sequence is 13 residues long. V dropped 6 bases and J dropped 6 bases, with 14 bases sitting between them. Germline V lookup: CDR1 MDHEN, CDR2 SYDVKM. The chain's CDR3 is CASRVSGKSEAFF. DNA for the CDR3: TGTGCCAGCAGGGTATCAGGGAAGTCTGAAGCTTTCTTT.

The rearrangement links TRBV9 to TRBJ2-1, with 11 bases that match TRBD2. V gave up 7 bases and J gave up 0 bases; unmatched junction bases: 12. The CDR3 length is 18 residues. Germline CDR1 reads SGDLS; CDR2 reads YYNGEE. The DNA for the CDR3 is TGTGCCAGCGGTAACCCGAGTAGCGGGGGGGCCTCCTACAATGAGCAGTTCTTC. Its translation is CASGNPSSGGASYNEQFF. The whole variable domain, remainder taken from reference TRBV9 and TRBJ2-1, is DSGVTQTPKHLITATGQRVTLRCSPRSGDLSVYWYQQSLDQGLQFLIQYYNGEERAKGNILERFSAQQFPDLHSELNLSSLELGDSALYFCASGNPSSGGASYNEQFFGPGTRLTVL.

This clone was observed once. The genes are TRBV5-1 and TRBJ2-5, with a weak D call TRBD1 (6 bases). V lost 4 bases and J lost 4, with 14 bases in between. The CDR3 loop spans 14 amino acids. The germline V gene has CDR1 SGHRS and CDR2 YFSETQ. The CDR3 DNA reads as TGCGCCAGCAGCGGGGGCGCCCCCTTAGAGACCCAGTACTTC. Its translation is CASSGGAPLETQYF.

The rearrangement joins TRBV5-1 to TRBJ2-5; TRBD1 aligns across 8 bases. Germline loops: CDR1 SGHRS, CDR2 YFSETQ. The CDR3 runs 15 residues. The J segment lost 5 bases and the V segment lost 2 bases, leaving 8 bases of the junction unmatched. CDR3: CASSFPTGDGETQYF. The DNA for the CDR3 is TGCGCCAGCAGCTTTCCGACAGGGGACGGGGAGACCCAGTACTTC.

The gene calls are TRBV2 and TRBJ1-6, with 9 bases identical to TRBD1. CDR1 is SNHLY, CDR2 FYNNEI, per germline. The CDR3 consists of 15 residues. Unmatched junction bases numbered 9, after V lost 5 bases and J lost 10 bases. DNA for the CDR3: TGTGCCAGCAGTACCGGGACAGGGATAGGATCACCCCTCCACTTT. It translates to CASSTGTGIGSPLHF.

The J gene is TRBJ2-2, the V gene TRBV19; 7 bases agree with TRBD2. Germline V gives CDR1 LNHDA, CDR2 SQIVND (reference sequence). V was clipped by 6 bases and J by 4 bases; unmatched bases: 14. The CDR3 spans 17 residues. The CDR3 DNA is TGTGCCAGTAGCCCCCCGGGGAGGGGAGGTGTCACCGGGGAGCTGTTTTTT. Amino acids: CASSPPGRGGVTGELFF.

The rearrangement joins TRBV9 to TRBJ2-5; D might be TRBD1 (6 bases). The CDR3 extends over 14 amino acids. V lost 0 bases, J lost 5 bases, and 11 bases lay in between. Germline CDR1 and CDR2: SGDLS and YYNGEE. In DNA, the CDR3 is TGTGCCAGCAGCGTAGCGTGGGGGCAGGAGACCCAGTACTTC. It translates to CASSVAWGQETQYF.

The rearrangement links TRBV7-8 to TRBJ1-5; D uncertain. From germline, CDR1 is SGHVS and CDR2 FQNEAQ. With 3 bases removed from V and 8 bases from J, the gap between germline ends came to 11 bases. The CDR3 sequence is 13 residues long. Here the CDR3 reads CASSLGNDKPQHF. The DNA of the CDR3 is TGTGCCAGCAGCTTGGGTAACGACAAGCCCCAGCATTTT.

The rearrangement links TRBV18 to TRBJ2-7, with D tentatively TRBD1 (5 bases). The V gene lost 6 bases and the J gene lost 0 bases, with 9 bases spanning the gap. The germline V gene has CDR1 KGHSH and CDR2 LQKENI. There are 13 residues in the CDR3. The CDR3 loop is CASSDRISYEQYF. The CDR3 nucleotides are TGTGCCAGCTCTGACAGAATCTCCTACGAGCAGTACTTC.

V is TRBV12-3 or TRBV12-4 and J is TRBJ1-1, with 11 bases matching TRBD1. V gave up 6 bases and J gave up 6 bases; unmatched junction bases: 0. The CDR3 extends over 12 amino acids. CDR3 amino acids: CASRDRGPEAFF. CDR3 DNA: TGTGCCAGCAGGGACAGGGGGCCTGAAGCTTTCTTT.

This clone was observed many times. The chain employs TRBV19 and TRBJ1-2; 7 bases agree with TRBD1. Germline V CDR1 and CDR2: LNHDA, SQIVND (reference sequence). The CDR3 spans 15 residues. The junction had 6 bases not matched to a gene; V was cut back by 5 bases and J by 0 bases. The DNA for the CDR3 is TGTGCCAGTAGTCTTCGGACAGGAGCTAACTATGGCTACACCTTC. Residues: CASSLRTGANYGYTF.

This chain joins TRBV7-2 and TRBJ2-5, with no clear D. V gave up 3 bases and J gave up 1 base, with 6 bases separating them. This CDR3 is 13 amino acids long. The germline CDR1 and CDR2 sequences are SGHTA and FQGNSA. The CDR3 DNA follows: TGTGCCAGCAGCTTTAGCTCCCAAGAGACCCAGTACTTC. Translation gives CASSFSSQETQYF. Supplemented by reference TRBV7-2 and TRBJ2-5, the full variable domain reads GAGVSQSPSNKVTEKGKDVELRCDPISGHTALYWYRQSLGQGLEFLIYFQGNSAPDKSGLPSDRFSAERTGGSVSTLTIQRTQQEDSAVYLCASSFSSQETQYFGPGTRLLVL.

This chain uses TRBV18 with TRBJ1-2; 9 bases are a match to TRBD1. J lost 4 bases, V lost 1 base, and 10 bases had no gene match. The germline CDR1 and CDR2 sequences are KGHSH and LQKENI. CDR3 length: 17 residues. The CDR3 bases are TGTGCCAGCTCACCACGGGCGACAGGGGGGAATCTCTATGGCTACACCTTC. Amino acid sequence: CASSPRATGGNLYGYTF.

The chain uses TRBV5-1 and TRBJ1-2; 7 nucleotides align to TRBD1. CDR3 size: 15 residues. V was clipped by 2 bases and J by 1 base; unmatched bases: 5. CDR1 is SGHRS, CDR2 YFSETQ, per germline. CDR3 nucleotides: TGCGCCAGCAGCTTTCTAGGGACAGATAACTATGGCTACACCTTC. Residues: CASSFLGTDNYGYTF.